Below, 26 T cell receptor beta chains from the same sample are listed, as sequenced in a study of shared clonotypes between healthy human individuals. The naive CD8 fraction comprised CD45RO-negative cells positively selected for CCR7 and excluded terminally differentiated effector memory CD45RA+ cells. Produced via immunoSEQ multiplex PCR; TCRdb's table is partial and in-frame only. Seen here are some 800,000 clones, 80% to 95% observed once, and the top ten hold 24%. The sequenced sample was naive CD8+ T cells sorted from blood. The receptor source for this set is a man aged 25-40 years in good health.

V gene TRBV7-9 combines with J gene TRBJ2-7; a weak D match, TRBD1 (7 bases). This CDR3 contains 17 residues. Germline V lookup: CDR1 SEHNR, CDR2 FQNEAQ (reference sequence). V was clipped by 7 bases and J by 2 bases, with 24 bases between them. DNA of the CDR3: TGTGCCAGCATACCCCAGGGGGGTCCAGGGCCCCCCTACGAGCAGTACTTC. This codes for CASIPQGGPGPPYEQYF.

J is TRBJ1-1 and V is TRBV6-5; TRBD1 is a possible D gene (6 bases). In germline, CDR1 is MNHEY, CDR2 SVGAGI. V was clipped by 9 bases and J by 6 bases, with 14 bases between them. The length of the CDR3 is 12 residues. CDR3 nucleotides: TGTGCCAGTGGGGGGCAGGGCTCTGAAGCTTTCTTT. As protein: CASGGQGSEAFF.

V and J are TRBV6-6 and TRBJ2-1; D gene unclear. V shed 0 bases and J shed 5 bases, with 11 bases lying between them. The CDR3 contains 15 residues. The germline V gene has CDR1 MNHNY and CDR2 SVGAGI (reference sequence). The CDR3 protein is CASSYSSGRNNEQFF. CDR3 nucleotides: TGTGCCAGCAGTTACTCATCCGGCAGGAACAATGAGCAGTTCTTC.

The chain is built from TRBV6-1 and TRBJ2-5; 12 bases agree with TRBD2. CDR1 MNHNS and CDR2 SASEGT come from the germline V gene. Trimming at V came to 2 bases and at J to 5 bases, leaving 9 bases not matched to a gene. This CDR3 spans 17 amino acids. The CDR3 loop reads CASSELAGGPTRETQYF. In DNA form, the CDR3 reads TGTGCCAGCAGTGAACTAGCGGGAGGGCCAACACGTGAGACCCAGTACTTC.

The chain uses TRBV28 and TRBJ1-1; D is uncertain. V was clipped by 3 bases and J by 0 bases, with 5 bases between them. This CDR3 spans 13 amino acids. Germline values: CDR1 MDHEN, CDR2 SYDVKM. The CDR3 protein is CASSFELNTEAFF. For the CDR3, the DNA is TGTGCCAGCAGTTTCGAATTGAACACTGAAGCTTTCTTT.

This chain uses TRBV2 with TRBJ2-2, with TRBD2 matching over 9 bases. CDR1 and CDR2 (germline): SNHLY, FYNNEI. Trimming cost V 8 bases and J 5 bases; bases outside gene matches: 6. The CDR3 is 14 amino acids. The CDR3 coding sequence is TGTGCCAGCCTTAGCGGGAGTAGAACCGGGGAGCTGTTTTTT. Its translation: CASLSGSRTGELFF.

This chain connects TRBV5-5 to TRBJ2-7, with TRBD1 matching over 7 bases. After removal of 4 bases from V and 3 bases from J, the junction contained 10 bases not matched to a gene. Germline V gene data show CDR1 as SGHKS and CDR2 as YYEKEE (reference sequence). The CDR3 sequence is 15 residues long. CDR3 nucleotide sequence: TGTGCCAGCAGCGTACAGACAGGGCCGTTCTACGAGCAGTACTTC. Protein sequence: CASSVQTGPFYEQYF.

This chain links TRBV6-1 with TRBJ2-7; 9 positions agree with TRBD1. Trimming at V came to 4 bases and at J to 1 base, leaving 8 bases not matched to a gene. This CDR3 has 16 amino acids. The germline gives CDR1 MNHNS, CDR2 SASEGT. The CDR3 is CASSGESGTGSYEQYF. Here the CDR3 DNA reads TGTGCCAGCAGTGGGGAATCCGGGACAGGGTCCTACGAGCAGTACTTC.

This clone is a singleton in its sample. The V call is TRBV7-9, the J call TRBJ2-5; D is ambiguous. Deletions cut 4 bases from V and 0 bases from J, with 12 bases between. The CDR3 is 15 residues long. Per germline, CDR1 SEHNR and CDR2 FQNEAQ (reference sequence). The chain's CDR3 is CASSWSGGDQETQYF. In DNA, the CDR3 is TGTGCCAGCAGCTGGTCGGGTGGAGACCAAGAGACCCAGTACTTC.

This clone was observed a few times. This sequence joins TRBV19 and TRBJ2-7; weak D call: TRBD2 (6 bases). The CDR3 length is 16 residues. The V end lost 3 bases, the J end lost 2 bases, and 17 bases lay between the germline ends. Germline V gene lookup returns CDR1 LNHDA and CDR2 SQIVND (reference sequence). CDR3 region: CASSIFGGGATYEQYF. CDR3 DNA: TGTGCCAGTAGTATCTTTGGTGGCGGGGCCACCTACGAGCAGTACTTC.

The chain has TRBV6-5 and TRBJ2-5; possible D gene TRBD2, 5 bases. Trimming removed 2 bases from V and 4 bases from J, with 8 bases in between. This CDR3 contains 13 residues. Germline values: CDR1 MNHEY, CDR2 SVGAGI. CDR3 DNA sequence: TGTGCCAGCAGTTACCAAGGGAGAGAGACCCAGTACTTC. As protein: CASSYQGRETQYF.

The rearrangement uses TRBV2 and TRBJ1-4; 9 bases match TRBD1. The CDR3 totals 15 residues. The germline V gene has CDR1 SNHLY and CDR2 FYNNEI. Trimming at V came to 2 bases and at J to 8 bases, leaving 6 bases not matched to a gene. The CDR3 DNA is TGTGCCAGCAGTGAACCAAGGACAGGGGAGGAAAAACTGTTTTTT. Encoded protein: CASSEPRTGEEKLFF.

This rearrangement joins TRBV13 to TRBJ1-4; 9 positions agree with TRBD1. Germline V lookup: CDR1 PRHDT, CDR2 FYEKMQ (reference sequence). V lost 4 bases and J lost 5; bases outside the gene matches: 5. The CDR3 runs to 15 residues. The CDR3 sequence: CASSYLTGGNEKLFF. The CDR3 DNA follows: TGTGCCAGCAGCTACCTGACAGGGGGAAATGAAAAACTGTTTTTT.

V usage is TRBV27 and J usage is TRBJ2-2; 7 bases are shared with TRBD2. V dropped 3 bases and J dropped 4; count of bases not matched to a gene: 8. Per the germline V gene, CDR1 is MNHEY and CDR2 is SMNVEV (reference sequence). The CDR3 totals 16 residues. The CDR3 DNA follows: TGTGCCAGCAGTTTCTCCGGGAGGACCTCCACCGGGGAGCTGTTTTTT. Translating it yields CASSFSGRTSTGELFF.

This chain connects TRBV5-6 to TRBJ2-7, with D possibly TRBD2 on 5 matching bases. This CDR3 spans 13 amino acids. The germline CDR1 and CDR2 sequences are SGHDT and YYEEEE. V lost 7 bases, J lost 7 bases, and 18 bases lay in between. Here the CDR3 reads CASSDGGSREQYF. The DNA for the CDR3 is TGTGCCAGCTCCGACGGAGGCTCGCGAGAGCAGTACTTC.

The CDR3 sequence is CASSYSGHREDGYTF. DNA for the CDR3: TGTGCCAGCAGTTACTCGGGACACAGGGAGGATGGCTACACCTTC. The gene calls are TRBV6-5 and TRBJ1-2; tentative D call: TRBD1 (6 bases). The V gene's germline CDR1 is MNHEY and CDR2 SVGAGI. The V end was cut by 0 bases, the J end by 6 bases, with 14 bases between. This CDR3 contains 15 residues.

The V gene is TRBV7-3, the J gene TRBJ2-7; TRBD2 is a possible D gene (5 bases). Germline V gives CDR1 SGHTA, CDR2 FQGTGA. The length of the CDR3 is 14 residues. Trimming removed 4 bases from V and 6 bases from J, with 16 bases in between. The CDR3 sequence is CASSSTGASGEQYF. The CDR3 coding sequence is TGTGCCAGCAGCTCTACCGGCGCGAGCGGCGAGCAGTACTTC.

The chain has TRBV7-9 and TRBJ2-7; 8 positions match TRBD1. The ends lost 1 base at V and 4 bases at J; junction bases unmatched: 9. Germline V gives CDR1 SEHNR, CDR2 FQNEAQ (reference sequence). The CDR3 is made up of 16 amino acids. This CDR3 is CASSLVGDRGKYEQYF. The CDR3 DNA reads TGTGCCAGCAGCTTAGTTGGAGACAGGGGAAAATACGAGCAGTACTTC.

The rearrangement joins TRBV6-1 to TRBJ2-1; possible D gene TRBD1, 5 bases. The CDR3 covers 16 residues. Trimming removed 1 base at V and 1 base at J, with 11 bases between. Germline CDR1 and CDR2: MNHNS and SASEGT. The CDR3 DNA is TGTGCCAGCAGTGAAGAAGGGCAGGGATCCTACAATGAGCAGTTCTTC. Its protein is CASSEEGQGSYNEQFF.

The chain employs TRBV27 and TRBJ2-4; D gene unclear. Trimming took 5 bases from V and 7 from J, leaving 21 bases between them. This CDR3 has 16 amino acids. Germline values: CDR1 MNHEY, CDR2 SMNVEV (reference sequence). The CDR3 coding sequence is TGTGCCAGCAGTATCAGTCCTGAGACTCTGGGGAACATTCAGTACTTC. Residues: CASSISPETLGNIQYF.

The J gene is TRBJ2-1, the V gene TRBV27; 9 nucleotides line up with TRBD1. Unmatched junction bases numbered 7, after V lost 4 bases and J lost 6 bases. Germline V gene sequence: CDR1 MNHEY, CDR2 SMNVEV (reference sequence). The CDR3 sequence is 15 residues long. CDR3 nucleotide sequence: TGTGCCAGCAGTTCCCACCGGGACAGGGTCAATGAGCAGTTCTTC. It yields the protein CASSSHRDRVNEQFF.

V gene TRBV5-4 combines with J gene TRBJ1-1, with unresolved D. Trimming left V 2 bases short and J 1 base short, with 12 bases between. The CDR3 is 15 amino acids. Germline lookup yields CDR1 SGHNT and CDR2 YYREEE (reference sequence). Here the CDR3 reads CASSLLGVGNTEAFF. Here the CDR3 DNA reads TGTGCCAGCAGCTTACTTGGGGTCGGGAACACTGAAGCTTTCTTT.

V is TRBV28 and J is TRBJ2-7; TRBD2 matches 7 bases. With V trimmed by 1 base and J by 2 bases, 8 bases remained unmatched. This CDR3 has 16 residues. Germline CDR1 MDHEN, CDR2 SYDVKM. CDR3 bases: TGTGCCAGCAGTTTATTGGCGACTAGCTGGACCTACGAGCAGTACTTC. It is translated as CASSLLATSWTYEQYF.

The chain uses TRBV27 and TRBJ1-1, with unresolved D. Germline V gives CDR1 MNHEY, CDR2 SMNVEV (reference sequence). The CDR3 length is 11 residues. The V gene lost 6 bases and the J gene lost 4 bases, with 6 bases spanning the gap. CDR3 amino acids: CASRGATEAFF. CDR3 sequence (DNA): TGTGCCAGCAGGGGAGCCACTGAAGCTTTCTTT.

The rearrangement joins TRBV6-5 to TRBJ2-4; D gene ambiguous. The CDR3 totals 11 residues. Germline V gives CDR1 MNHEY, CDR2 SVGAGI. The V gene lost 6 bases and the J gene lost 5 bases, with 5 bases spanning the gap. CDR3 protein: CASSSQNIQYF. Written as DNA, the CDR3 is TGTGCCAGCAGCTCGCAAAACATTCAGTACTTC.

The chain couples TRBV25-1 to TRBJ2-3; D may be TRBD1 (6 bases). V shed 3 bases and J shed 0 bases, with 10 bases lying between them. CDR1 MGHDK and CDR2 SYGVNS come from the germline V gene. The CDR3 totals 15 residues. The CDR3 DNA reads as TGTGCCAGCAGTGACCGAACAGGGAGCACAGATACGCAGTATTTT. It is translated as CASSDRTGSTDTQYF.